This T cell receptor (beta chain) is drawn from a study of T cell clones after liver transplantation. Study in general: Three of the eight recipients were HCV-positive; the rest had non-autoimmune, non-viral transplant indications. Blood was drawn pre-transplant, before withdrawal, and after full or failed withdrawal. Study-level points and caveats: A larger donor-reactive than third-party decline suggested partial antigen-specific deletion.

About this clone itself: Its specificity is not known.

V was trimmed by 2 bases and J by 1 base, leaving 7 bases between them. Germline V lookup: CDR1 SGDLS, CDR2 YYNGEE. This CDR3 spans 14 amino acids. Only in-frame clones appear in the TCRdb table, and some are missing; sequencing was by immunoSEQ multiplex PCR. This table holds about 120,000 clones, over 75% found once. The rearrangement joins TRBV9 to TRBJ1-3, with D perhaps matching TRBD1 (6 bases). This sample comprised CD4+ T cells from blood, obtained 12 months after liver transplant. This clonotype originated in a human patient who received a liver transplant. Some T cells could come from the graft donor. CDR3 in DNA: TGTGCCAGCAGCGTGGGGGCTTCTGGAAACACCATATATTTT. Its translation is CASSVGASGNTIYF.